The text below deals with one T cell receptor beta chain. No antigen is known for it. Germline loops: CDR1 MNHNS, CDR2 SASEGT. Unmatched junction bases numbered 14, after V lost 2 bases and J lost 7 bases. This CDR3 has 18 amino acids. The sample is drawn from a study of monozygotic twins with cystic fibrosis. At the level of the study: Roughly 3.3 micrograms of fragmented DNA underwent around 14 PCR cycles for library preparation. Study findings and constraints: V usage most resembled the co-twin in 13 of 16 pairs. Low clonality (median roughly 0.01) suggested a mostly naive repertoire. Unrelated CF individuals shared fewer identical clonotypes than monozygotic CF twins.

Generated by immunoSEQ multiplex PCR, the TCRdb table keeps only in-frame clones and is missing some. The repertoire has around 10,000 clones, 95% to 97% of them found once; the top ten carry roughly 0.8%. Sequencing input: blood. The gene calls are TRBV6-1 and TRBJ1-6; 7 bases line up with TRBD1. The sequence was obtained from a boy aged 5-17 years with cystic fibrosis. This chain's CDR3 is CASSETGVNDFKNSPLHF. The CDR3 DNA follows: TGTGCCAGCAGTGAAACAGGGGTGAACGATTTCAAAAATTCACCCCTCCACTTT.